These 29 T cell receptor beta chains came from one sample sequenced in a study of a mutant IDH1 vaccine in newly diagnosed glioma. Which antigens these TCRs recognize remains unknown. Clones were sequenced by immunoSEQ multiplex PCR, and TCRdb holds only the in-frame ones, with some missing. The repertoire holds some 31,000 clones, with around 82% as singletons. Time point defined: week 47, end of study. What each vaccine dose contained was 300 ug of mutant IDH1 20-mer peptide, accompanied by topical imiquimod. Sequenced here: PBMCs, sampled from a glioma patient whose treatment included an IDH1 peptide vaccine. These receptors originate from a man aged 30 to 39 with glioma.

The CDR3 DNA is TGTGCCAGCAGCCGGGAGGGGGGGCAGGACCAGCAGTACTTC. Its translation is CASSREGGQDQQYF. The chain combines TRBV5-4 with TRBJ2-7, with 8 bases aligning to TRBD2. Trimming took 4 bases from V and 8 from J; bases not matched to a gene: 11. Germline-derived CDR1 and CDR2 are SGHNT and YYREEE (reference sequence). The CDR3 loop spans 14 amino acids.

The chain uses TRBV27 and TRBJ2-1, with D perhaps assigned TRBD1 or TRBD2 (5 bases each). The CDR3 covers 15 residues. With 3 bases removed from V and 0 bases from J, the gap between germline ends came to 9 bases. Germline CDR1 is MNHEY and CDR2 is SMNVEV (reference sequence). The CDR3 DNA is TGTGCCAGCAGTTTTAAGGGGAGCTCCTACAATGAGCAGTTCTTC. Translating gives CASSFKGSSYNEQFF.

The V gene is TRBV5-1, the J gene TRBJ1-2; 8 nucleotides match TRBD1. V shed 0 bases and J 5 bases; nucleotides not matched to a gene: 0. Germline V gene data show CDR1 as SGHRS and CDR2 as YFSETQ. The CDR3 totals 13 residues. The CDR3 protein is CASSLDRGYGYTF. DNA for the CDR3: TGCGCCAGCAGCTTGGACAGGGGGTATGGCTACACCTTC.

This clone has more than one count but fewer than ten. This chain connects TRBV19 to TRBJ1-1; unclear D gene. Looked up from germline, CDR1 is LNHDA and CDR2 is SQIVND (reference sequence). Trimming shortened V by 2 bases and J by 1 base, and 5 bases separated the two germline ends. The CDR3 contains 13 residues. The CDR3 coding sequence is TGTGCCAGTAGTATACTCGGGAACACTGAAGCTTTCTTT. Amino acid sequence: CASSILGNTEAFF.

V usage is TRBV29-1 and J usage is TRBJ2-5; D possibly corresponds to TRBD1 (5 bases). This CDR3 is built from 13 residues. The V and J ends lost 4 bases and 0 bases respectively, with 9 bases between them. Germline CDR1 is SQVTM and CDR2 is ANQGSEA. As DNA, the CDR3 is TGCAGCGTTGGCAAGACAGACCAAGAGACCCAGTACTTC. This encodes CSVGKTDQETQYF.

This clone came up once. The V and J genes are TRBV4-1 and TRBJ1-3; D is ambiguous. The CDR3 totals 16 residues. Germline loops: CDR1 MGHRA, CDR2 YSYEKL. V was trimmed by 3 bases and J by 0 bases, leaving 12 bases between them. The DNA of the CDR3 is TGCGCCAGCAGCCAGGGCAGGATCTACTCTGGAAACACCATATATTTT. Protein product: CASSQGRIYSGNTIYF.

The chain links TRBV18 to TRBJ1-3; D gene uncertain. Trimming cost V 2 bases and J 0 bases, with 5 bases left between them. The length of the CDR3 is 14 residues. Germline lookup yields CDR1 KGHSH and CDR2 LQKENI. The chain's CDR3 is CASSPGTSGNTIYF. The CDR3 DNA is TGTGCCAGCTCACCAGGTACCTCTGGAAACACCATATATTTT.

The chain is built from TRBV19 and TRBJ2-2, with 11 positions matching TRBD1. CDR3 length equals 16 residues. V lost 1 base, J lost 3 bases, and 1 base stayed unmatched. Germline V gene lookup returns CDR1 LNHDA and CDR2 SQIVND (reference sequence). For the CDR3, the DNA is TGTGCCAGTAGTATAGGGACAGGGGGCGACACCGGGGAGCTGTTTTTT. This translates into CASSIGTGGDTGELFF. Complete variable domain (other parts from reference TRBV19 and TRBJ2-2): DGGITQSPKYLFRKEGQNVTLSCEQNLNHDAMYWYRQDPGQGLRLIYYSQIVNDFQKGDIAEGYSVSREKKESFPLTVTSAQKNPTAFYLCASSIGTGGDTGELFFGEGSRLTVL.

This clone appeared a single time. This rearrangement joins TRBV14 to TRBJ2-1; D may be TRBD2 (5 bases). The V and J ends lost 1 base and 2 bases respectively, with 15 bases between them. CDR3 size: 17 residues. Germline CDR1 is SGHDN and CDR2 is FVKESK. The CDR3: CASSQGFGGYTYNEQFF. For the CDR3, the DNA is TGTGCCAGCAGCCAAGGATTCGGCGGGTACACCTACAATGAGCAGTTCTTC. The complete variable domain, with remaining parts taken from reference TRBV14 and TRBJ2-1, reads EAGVTQFPSHSVIEKGQTVTLRCDPISGHDNLYWYRRVMGKEIKFLLHFVKESKQDESGMPNNRFLAERTGGTYSTLKVQPAELEDSGVYFCASSQGFGGYTYNEQFFGPGTRLTVL.

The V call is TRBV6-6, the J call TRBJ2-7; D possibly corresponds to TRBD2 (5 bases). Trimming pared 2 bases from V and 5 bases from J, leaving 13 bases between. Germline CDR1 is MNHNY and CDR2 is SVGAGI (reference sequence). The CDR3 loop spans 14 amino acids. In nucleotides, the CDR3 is TGTGCCAGCAGTTACGCTGACGGGGTCAACGAGCAGTACTTC. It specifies CASSYADGVNEQYF.

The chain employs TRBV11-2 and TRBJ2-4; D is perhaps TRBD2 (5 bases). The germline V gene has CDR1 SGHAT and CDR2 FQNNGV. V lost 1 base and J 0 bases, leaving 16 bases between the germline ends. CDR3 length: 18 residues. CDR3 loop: CASSLGVRVGLAKNIQYF. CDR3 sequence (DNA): TGTGCCAGCAGCTTAGGGGTGCGGGTTGGCTTAGCCAAAAACATTCAGTACTTC.

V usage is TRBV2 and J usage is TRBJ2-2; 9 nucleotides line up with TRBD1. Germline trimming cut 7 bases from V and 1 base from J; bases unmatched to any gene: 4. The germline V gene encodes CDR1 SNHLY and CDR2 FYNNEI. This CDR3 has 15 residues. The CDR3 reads CASTEGQGNTGELFF. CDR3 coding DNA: TGTGCCAGCACGGAGGGACAGGGGAACACCGGGGAGCTGTTTTTT.

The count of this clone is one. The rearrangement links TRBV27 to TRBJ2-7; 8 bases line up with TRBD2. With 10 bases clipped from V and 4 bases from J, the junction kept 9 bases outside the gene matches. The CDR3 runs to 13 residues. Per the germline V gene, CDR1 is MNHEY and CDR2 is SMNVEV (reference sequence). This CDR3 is CATREGVAYEQYF. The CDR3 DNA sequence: TGTGCCACCCGGGAGGGGGTGGCATACGAGCAGTACTTC.

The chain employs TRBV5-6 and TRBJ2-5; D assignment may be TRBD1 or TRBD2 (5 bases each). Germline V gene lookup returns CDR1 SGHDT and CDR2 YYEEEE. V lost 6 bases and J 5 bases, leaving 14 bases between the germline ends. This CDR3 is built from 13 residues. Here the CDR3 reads CASTKGTRETQYF. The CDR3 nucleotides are TGTGCCAGCACCAAGGGGACGAGGGAGACCCAGTACTTC. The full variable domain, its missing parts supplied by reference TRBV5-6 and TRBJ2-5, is DAGVTQSPTHLIKTRGQQVTLRCSPKSGHDTVSWYQQALGQGPQFIFQYYEEEERQRGNFPDRFSGHQFPNYSSELNVNALLLGDSALYLCASTKGTRETQYFGPGTRLLVL.

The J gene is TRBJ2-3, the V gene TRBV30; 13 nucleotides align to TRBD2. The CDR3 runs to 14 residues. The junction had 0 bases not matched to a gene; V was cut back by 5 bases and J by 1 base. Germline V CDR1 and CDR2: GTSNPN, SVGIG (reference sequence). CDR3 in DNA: TGTGCCTGGGGGACTAGCGGGGGCACAGATACGCAGTATTTT. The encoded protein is CAWGTSGGTDTQYF. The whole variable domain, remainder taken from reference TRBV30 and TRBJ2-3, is SQTIHQWPATLVQPVGSPLSLECTVEGTSNPNLYWYRQAAGRGLQLLFYSVGIGQISSEVPQNLSASRPQDRQFILSSKKLLLSDSGFYLCAWGTSGGTDTQYFGPGTRLTVL.

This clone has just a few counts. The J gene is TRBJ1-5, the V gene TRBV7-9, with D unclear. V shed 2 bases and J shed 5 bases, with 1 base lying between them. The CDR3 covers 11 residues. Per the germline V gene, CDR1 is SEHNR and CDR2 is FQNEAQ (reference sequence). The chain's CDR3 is CASSLHQPQHF. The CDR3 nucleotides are TGTGCCAGCAGCTTACATCAGCCCCAGCATTTT.

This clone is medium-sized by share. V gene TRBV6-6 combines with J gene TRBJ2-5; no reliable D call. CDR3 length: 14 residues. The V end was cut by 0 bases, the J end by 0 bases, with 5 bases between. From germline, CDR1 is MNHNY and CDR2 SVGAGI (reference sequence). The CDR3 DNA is TGTGCCAGCAGTTACTCCCAGGACCAAGAGACCCAGTACTTC. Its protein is CASSYSQDQETQYF.

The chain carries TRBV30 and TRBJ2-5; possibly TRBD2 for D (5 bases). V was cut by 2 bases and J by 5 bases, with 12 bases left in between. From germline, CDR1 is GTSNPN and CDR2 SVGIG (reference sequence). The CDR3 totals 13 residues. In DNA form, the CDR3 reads TGTGCCTGGAGTTCTAGACGCGGGGAGACCCAGTACTTC. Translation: CAWSSRRGETQYF.

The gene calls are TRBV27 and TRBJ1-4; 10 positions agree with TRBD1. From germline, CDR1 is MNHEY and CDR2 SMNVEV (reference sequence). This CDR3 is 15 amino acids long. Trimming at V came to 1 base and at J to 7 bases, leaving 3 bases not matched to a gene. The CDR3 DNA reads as TGTGCCAGCAGTTTATTTGGGACAGGGGCTGAAAAACTGTTTTTT. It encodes CASSLFGTGAEKLFF.

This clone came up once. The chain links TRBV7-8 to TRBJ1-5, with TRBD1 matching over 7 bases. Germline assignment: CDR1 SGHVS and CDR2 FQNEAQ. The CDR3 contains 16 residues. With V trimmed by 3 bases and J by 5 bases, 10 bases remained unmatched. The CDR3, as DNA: TGTGCCAGCAGCTTGAACAGGGGCGAGGATTATCAGCCCCAGCATTTT. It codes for CASSLNRGEDYQPQHF.

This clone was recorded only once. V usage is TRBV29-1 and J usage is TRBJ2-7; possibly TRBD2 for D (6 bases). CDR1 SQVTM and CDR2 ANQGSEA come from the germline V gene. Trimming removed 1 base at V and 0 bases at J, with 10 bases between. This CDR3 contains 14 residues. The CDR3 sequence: CSVEGVGGSYEQYF. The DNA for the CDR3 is TGCAGCGTTGAAGGCGTGGGAGGCTCCTACGAGCAGTACTTC.

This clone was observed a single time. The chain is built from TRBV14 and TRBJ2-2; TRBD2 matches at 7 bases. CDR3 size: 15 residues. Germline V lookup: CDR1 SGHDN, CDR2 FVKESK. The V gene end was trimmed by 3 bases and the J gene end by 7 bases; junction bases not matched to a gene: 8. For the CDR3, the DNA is TGTGCCAGCAGCCAGACACGGGGGACTATCGGGGAGCTGTTTTTT. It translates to CASSQTRGTIGELFF.

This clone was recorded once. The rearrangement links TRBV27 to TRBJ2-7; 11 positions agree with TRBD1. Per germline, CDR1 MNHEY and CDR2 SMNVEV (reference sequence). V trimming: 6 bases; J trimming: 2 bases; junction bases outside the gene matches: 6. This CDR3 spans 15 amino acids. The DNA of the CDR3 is TGTGCCAGCAGGCTGGGACAGGGGGTCGCCTACGAGCAGTACTTC. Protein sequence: CASRLGQGVAYEQYF.

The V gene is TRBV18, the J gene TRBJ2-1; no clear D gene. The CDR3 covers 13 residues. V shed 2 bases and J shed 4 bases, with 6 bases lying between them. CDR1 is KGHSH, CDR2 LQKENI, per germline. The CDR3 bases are TGTGCCAGCTCACCAGGGCAGTACAATGAGCAGTTCTTC. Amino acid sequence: CASSPGQYNEQFF.

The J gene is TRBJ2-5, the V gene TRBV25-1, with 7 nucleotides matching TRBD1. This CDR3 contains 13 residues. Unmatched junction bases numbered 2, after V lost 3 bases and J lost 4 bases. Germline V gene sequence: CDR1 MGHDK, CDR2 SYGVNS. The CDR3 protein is CASSDDRVETQYF. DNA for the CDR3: TGTGCCAGCAGTGATGACAGGGTAGAGACCCAGTACTTC.

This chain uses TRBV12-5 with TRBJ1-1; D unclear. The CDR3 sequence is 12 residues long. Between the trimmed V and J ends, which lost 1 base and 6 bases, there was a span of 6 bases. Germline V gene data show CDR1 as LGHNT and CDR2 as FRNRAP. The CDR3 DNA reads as TGTGCTAGTGGTTTGGCCAGCTCTGAAGCTTTCTTT. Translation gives CASGLASSEAFF.

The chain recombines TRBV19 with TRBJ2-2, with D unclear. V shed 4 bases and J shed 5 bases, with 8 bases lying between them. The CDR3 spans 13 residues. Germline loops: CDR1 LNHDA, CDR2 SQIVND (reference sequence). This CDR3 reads CASSSKLTGELFF. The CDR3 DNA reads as TGTGCCAGTAGTAGTAAGTTAACCGGGGAGCTGTTTTTT.

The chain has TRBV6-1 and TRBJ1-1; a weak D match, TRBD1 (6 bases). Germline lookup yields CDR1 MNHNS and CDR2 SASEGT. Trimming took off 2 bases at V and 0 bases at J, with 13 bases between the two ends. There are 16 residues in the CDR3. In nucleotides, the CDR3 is TGTGCCAGCAGTGAAACAGGGATGGCGATGAACACTGAAGCTTTCTTT. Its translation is CASSETGMAMNTEAFF.

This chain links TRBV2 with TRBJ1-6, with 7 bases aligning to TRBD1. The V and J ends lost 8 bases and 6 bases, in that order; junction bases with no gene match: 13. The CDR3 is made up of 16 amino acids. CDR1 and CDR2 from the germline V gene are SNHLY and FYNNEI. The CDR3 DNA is TGTGCCAGCCGTTCGGGAGGGGGCAGAGGTAATTCACCCCTCCACTTT. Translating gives CASRSGGGRGNSPLHF.